The entry that follows covers one T cell receptor beta chain sequence. The source of the sample is a study of blood T cells in healthy people across ages. A second PCR, run for roughly 7 to 12 cycles, used a sample-barcoded 5' primer plus a J-beta primer mix. TCRdb ran MiXCR on the 5' RACE reads and lists one entry per CDR3 protein. The data contain around 850,000 distinct CDR3 sequences, roughly 35% of them seen just once; the ten biggest clones take up roughly 13%. The germline V gene has CDR1 SGHTA and CDR2 FQGNSA. V shed 5 bases and J 7 bases; nucleotides not matched to a gene: 10. The CDR3 is made up of 17 amino acids.

The sample consisted of blood. This sequence was found in a man aged 18 to 29 in good health. The chain has TRBV7-2 and TRBJ2-1; 14 bases are shared with TRBD2. The CDR3 bases are TGTGCCAGCAGCCGTACTCCGACTAGCGGGGGGGAGAATGAGCAGTTCTTC. It translates to CASSRTPTSGGENEQFF.